Presented here are 28 T cell receptor beta chains from one specimen sequenced in a study of CD8 T cells in ankylosing spondylitis. Regarding the study as a whole: Seemingly characteristic of ankylosing spondylitis blood was a TCR beta motif consisting of under 10 highly homologous variants.

One entry per CDR3 protein, called by TCRdb with MiXCR from the 5' RACE reads. In the table there are more than 600,000 distinct CDR3 sequences, 19% of which are singletons. These TCRs' antigens remain unknown. Sequencing was done on a sample of blood, either unsorted or a sorted T cell fraction (not recorded which). The origin of the receptors is a male donor with ankylosing spondylitis.

The gene calls are TRBV14 and TRBJ2-1; unclear D gene. This CDR3 is 13 amino acids long. Trimming shortened V by 0 bases and J by 9 bases, and 9 bases separated the two germline ends. The germline V gene has CDR1 SGHDN and CDR2 FVKESK. The CDR3 loop reads CASSQDLRAEQFF. The CDR3 nucleotides read TGTGCCAGCAGCCAAGATCTAAGAGCTGAGCAGTTCTTC. The full variable domain, completed using reference TRBV14 and TRBJ2-1, is EAGVTQFPSHSVIEKGQTVTLRCDPISGHDNLYWYRRVMGKEIKFLLHFVKESKQDESGMPNNRFLAERTGGTYSTLKVQPAELEDSGVYFCASSQDLRAEQFFGPGTRLTVL.

The V gene is TRBV9, the J gene TRBJ2-2, with D possibly matching TRBD2 (5 bases). Germline CDR1 SGDLS, CDR2 YYNGEE. Trimming removed 0 bases from V and 7 bases from J, with 13 bases in between. This CDR3 is 15 amino acids long. The CDR3 nucleotides are TGTGCCAGCAGCGTAGTTGAGGGTGTTAACGGGGAGCTGTTTTTT. Translating it yields CASSVVEGVNGELFF.

The rearrangement joins TRBV4-1 to TRBJ1-1; D remains unclear. V gave up 8 bases and J gave up 2 bases, with 18 bases separating them. The CDR3 extends over 15 amino acids. Germline CDR1 MGHRA, CDR2 YSYEKL. The CDR3 sequence: CASSPFYPTNTEAFF. DNA for the CDR3: TGCGCCAGCTCGCCTTTTTATCCGACTAACACTGAAGCTTTCTTT.

V gene TRBV5-1 combines with J gene TRBJ1-2; no definite D call. CDR3 length equals 13 residues. Trimming removed 3 bases from V and 7 bases from J, with 13 bases in between. CDR1 is SGHRS and CDR2 is YFSETQ in the germline V gene. Here the CDR3 reads CASSYGGESGYTF. As DNA, the CDR3 is TGCGCCAGCAGCTATGGAGGAGAGAGTGGCTACACCTTC.

The chain employs TRBV2 and TRBJ2-1, with 12 bases identical to TRBD2. The CDR3 sequence is 15 residues long. Germline values: CDR1 SNHLY, CDR2 FYNNEI. Trimming removed 7 bases from V and 7 bases from J; junction bases left unmatched: 8. CDR3 DNA sequence: TGTGCCAGCACCACACTAGCGGGGGGCGGGAATGAGCAGTTCTTC. This translates into CASTTLAGGGNEQFF.

This clonotype was observed a few times. V is TRBV29-1 and J is TRBJ1-2, with D hard to call. The germline V gene has CDR1 SQVTM and CDR2 ANQGSEA. The CDR3 length is 12 residues. The V and J ends lost 4 bases and 8 bases respectively, with 14 bases between them. The CDR3 sequence: CSVGWPGSGYTF. The CDR3 DNA reads as TGCAGCGTTGGTTGGCCGGGTAGCGGCTACACCTTC.

This clonotype was recorded once. The chain has TRBV27 and TRBJ2-3; D not resolved. The germline CDR1 and CDR2 sequences are MNHEY and SMNVEV (reference sequence). This CDR3 is built from 13 residues. The ends were cut back, 0 bases at V and 7 bases at J, with 8 bases in the middle. In nucleotides, the CDR3 is TGTGCCAGCAGTTTATCGAACACGCATACGCAGTATTTT. Encoded protein: CASSLSNTHTQYF.

This clonotype was seen more than once but under ten times. The chain uses TRBV27 and TRBJ2-3; 7 nucleotides match TRBD1. Germline V CDR1 and CDR2: MNHEY, SMNVEV (reference sequence). CDR3 size: 14 residues. The V gene end was trimmed by 8 bases and the J gene end by 3 bases; junction bases not matched to a gene: 8. CDR3 DNA sequence: TGTGCCAGCGCCAAGGGACAGAAAACAGATACGCAGTATTTT. This sequence encodes CASAKGQKTDTQYF.

The sample holds a few counts of this clonotype. V usage is TRBV7-9 and J usage is TRBJ1-2; 8 bases map to TRBD1. Trimming cost V 7 bases and J 4 bases; bases outside gene matches: 5. Germline V gene lookup returns CDR1 SEHNR and CDR2 FQNEAQ (reference sequence). The CDR3 is 13 residues long. The CDR3 DNA sequence: TGTGCCAGCAACAGGGGGGGCGGCTATGGCTACACCTTC. Its protein product is CASNRGGGYGYTF.

The V and J genes are TRBV29-1 and TRBJ2-1; TRBD1 is a possible D gene (6 bases). This CDR3 spans 15 amino acids. Trimming shortened V by 5 bases and J by 0 bases, and 14 bases separated the two germline ends. Germline V gives CDR1 SQVTM, CDR2 ANQGSEA. CDR3 nucleotide sequence: TGCAGCGTTCCTTTTAGGGGGATCTCCTACAATGAGCAGTTCTTC. Its protein is CSVPFRGISYNEQFF.

This clonotype was observed a few times. The chain combines TRBV27 with TRBJ1-1; 7 bases map to TRBD1. CDR1 and CDR2 (germline): MNHEY, SMNVEV (reference sequence). V lost 7 bases to trimming and J lost 1 base; unmatched junction nucleotides: 15. There are 17 residues in the CDR3. The CDR3, as DNA: TGTGCCAGCACTGACCTTGAACCGGGACAGAAGAACACTGAAGCTTTCTTT. Protein sequence: CASTDLEPGQKNTEAFF.

The sample holds a few counts of this clonotype. The rearrangement joins TRBV20-1 to TRBJ1-1, with D tentatively TRBD1 (5 bases). Trimming stripped 3 bases from V and 4 bases from J, with 21 bases between. Per the germline V gene, CDR1 is DFQATT and CDR2 is SNEGSKA (reference sequence). The CDR3 covers 16 residues. CDR3 residues: CSASGEEGLSGTEAFF. The CDR3 bases are TGCAGTGCTAGCGGAGAGGAGGGGCTCTCGGGCACTGAAGCTTTCTTT.

The sample holds a few counts of this clonotype. The CDR3 nucleotides are TGCGCCAGCAGCGAGACTAGCGGGGGGGTGGATACGCAGTATTTT. Its translation is CASSETSGGVDTQYF. The chain couples TRBV4-1 to TRBJ2-3; TRBD2 matches 14 bases. J lost 6 bases, V lost 5 bases, and 4 bases had no gene match. The CDR3 is made up of 15 amino acids. CDR1 MGHRA and CDR2 YSYEKL come from the germline V gene.

This clonotype was observed many times. This chain joins TRBV29-1 and TRBJ2-7, with D possibly called TRBD1 or TRBD2 (6 bases each). Trimming stripped 0 bases from V and 6 bases from J, with 18 bases between. Germline CDR1 and CDR2: SQVTM and ANQGSEA. The CDR3 spans 15 residues. The CDR3 coding sequence is TGCAGCGTTGAAGAGTCGGGGGCAGGGACAAGCGAGCAGTACTTC. Its protein is CSVEESGAGTSEQYF.

This CDR3 reads CSVGGPPYEQYF. In nucleotides, the CDR3 is TGCAGCGTGGGGGGCCCGCCCTACGAGCAGTACTTC. The chain links TRBV29-1 to TRBJ2-7; the D gene could be TRBD1 or TRBD2 (6 bases each). The CDR3 is 12 residues long. Germline CDR1 and CDR2: SQVTM and ANQGSEA. V was clipped by 6 bases and J by 2 bases, with 11 bases between them.

V is TRBV6-2 or TRBV6-3 and J is TRBJ2-1, with D perhaps TRBD2 (6 bases). The CDR3 runs 13 residues. CDR1 MNHEY and CDR2 SVGEGT come from the germline V gene. V shed 7 bases and J shed 4 bases, with 11 bases lying between them. The CDR3 nucleotides read TGTGCCAGCACGAAAGGGACTTACAATGAGCAGTTCTTC. Translation: CASTKGTYNEQFF.

The V and J genes are TRBV7-8 and TRBJ1-1, with TRBD1 as a possible D gene (5 bases). V was pared by 7 bases and J by 4 bases, with 10 bases between. Germline CDR1 is SGHVS and CDR2 is FQNEAQ. This CDR3 region has 12 residues. CDR3: CASKDGGTEAFF. CDR3 sequence (DNA): TGTGCCAGCAAGGACGGGGGCACTGAAGCTTTCTTT.

Only a few counts were recorded for this clonotype. The chain uses TRBV5-1 and TRBJ2-7; 8 nucleotides line up with TRBD1. Germline CDR1 reads SGHRS; CDR2 reads YFSETQ. The CDR3 is 15 residues long. J was trimmed by 3 bases and V by 4 bases; bases with no gene match: 9. CDR3 region: CASSPLQGGIYEQYF. The CDR3 DNA is TGCGCCAGCAGCCCATTACAGGGGGGAATCTACGAGCAGTACTTC.

The CDR3 loop reads CASSTGGRNTEAFF. For the CDR3, the DNA is TGTGCCAGCAGCACGGGCGGAAGGAACACTGAAGCTTTCTTT. This chain uses TRBV13 with TRBJ1-1; D is ambiguous. V lost 5 bases, J lost 1 base, and 11 bases lay in between. The germline CDR1 and CDR2 sequences are PRHDT and FYEKMQ (reference sequence). The CDR3 sequence is 14 residues long.

This clonotype was counted only a few times. The V gene is TRBV7-9, the J gene TRBJ2-2, with unresolved D. This CDR3 comprises 12 residues. Trimming took off 7 bases at V and 3 bases at J, with 6 bases between the two ends. Germline assignment: CDR1 SEHNR and CDR2 FQNEAQ (reference sequence). This chain's CDR3 is CASTQDTGELFF. CDR3 in DNA: TGTGCCAGCACCCAAGACACCGGGGAGCTGTTTTTT.

V and J are TRBV12-3 or TRBV12-4 and TRBJ2-4, with D tentatively TRBD1 (5 bases). The CDR3 spans 15 residues. With 1 base removed from V and 9 bases from J, the gap between germline ends came to 16 bases. CDR3 DNA: TGTGCCAGCAGTTTAGTGGCGCAGGGCGACGGCATTCAGTACTTC. This encodes CASSLVAQGDGIQYF.

The chain carries TRBV9 and TRBJ2-1, with 12 bases aligning to TRBD2. This CDR3 is built from 16 residues. Germline CDR1 SGDLS, CDR2 YYNGEE. The ends lost 0 bases at V and 7 bases at J; junction bases unmatched: 5. CDR3 bases: TGTGCCAGCAGCGTAGGGTCTAGCGGGAGGGCAAATGAGCAGTTCTTC. It specifies CASSVGSSGRANEQFF.

This clonotype was counted a few times. V and J are TRBV12-3 or TRBV12-4 and TRBJ1-2; 8 bases map to TRBD1. V trimming: 6 bases; J trimming: 8 bases; junction bases outside the gene matches: 8. CDR3 length: 13 residues. The CDR3 spells CASRPQGAWGYTF. CDR3 DNA sequence: TGTGCCAGCAGACCCCAGGGGGCTTGGGGCTACACCTTC.

The chain has TRBV6-5 and TRBJ2-7, with TRBD2 as a possible D gene (6 bases). Trimming pared 0 bases from V and 4 bases from J, leaving 13 bases between. Germline CDR1 MNHEY, CDR2 SVGAGI. The CDR3 runs 15 residues. Here the CDR3 DNA reads TGTGCCAGCAGTTACTCCCGGGGGAAGCAATACGAGCAGTACTTC. This translates into CASSYSRGKQYEQYF.

This chain links TRBV29-1 with TRBJ2-5, with TRBD2 matching over 9 bases. V lost 4 bases and J lost 5; bases outside the gene matches: 5. Germline V gene lookup returns CDR1 SQVTM and CDR2 ANQGSEA. The CDR3 contains 13 residues. CDR3 in amino acids: CSVVASGVETQYF. In nucleotides, the CDR3 is TGCAGCGTTGTCGCTAGCGGGGTCGAGACCCAGTACTTC.

Ten or more counts support this clonotype. The chain employs TRBV12-3 or TRBV12-4 and TRBJ1-1; a possible D gene is TRBD1 (5 bases). The CDR3 is 15 amino acids. V was pared by 4 bases and J by 3 bases, with 15 bases between. DNA for the CDR3: TGTGCCAGCAGTTCTATTTGGGGGGTCGACACTGAAGCTTTCTTT. Amino acids: CASSSIWGVDTEAFF.

The sample holds a few counts of this clonotype. The chain links TRBV6-1 to TRBJ1-6; D uncertain. The CDR3 totals 16 residues. Per germline, CDR1 MNHNS and CDR2 SASEGT. V was clipped by 6 bases and J by 8 bases, with 20 bases between them. This chain's CDR3 is CASRARGYNVDSPLHF. CDR3 DNA: TGTGCCAGCAGGGCTCGGGGTTATAATGTGGATTCACCCCTCCACTTT.

This clonotype was recorded at least ten times. The chain is built from TRBV12-3 or TRBV12-4 and TRBJ1-1; no definite D call. CDR3 length: 16 amino acids. With 2 bases removed from V and 1 base from J, the gap between germline ends came to 14 bases. DNA of the CDR3: TGTGCCAGCAGTTTACTCGGGCCCATCGGGAACACTGAAGCTTTCTTT. It translates to CASSLLGPIGNTEAFF.